This T cell receptor (beta chain) came from a study of blood T cell repertoires in COVID-19. On the study more broadly: T cells, B-cell-depleted T cells, or PBMCs supplied cDNA or gDNA.

Individuals drawn from approximately 26 US areas were about 18 to 95 years old. In the 2 weeks before study entry, exposed participants met a COVID-19 case, which was PCR-confirmed or clinician-diagnosed. The length of the CDR3 is 16 residues. CDR1 is SNHLY and CDR2 is FYNNEI in the germline V gene. Trimming left V 4 bases short and J 2 bases short, with 15 bases between. Original methodology: Estimation of nucleated cell counts relied on the amplification of reference gene primers. Clones were read by immunoSEQ multiplex PCR, and TCRdb kept only the in-frame ones, dropping some. The DNA was the basis for D and trimming; V, J and clone size are from that table. The sample consists of about 320,000 clones, roughly 90% of them appearing once.

The sequencing sample was made of PBMCs or T cells enriched from blood (not recorded which). This sequence was found in a young woman who had been exposed to COVID-19. This sequence joins TRBV2 and TRBJ1-5, with D possibly being TRBD1 (5 bases). The DNA for the CDR3 is TGTGCCAGCAGTGTTGGGCAAGCGGGGGGCAATCAGCCCCAGCATTTT. Its protein is CASSVGQAGGNQPQHF.